Listed below are T cell receptor beta chains from one sample, sequenced in a study of monozygotic twins with cystic fibrosis. The table came from immunoSEQ multiplex PCR; TCRdb's copy has only in-frame clones and leaves some out. This sample carries roughly 35,000 clones, 84% of them seen once, and the ten largest clones take under 2%. The sequenced material came from blood. These receptor sequences come from a girl aged 2 to 9 with cystic fibrosis. Each CDR3 is given with its conserved first and last residue. Each record gives: CDR3 DNA, CDR3 protein, J gene, V gene, clone size, D gene. D genes are given only for firm matches. A clone size is listed for some rows: how often the clone was seen (once, few, many), or a class if it is expanded.

TGTGCCAGCAGTGGTCCAGGGTTGAACACTGAAGCTTTCTTT | CASSGPGLNTEAFF | TRBJ1-1 | TRBV2 | - | -
TGTGCCAGTAGGCCGGGGGCACCCTATAATTCACCCCTCCACTTT | CASRPGAPYNSPLHF | TRBJ1-6 | TRBV19 | few | -
TGCGCCAGCAGGTGGACTCCAACCACAGATACGCAGTATTTT | CASRWTPTTDTQYF | TRBJ2-3 | TRBV5-1 | - | -
TGCGCCAGCAGCTTGCGGCACCCGAATAACTATGGCTACACCTTC | CASSLRHPNNYGYTF | TRBJ1-2 | TRBV5-1 | few | -
TGTGCCAGCGGGACACGATCGAACTATGGCTACACCTTC | CASGTRSNYGYTF | TRBJ1-2 | TRBV2 | few | -
TGTGCCAGCAGCTTATTACGCCCGGGGGCCCGCTCCTACAATGAGCAGTTCTTC | CASSLLRPGARSYNEQFF | TRBJ2-1 | TRBV7-6 | few | -
TGTGCCAGCAGTAGCGGGGCCTATGGCTACACCTTC | CASSSGAYGYTF | TRBJ1-2 | TRBV7-9 | - | -
TGTGCCAGCAGCGGCTACGTACCGGGACAGGGGTTCCAAGAGACCCAGTACTTC | CASSGYVPGQGFQETQYF | TRBJ2-5 | TRBV9 | - | TRBD1
TGTGCCAGCTCACCACTGACAGGGGTAGAGAGCACAGATACGCAGTATTTT | CASSPLTGVESTDTQYF | TRBJ2-3 | TRBV18 | once | TRBD1
TGTGCCAGCAGCTTTGAGGGTCCCTGGGATGGCTACACCTTC | CASSFEGPWDGYTF | TRBJ1-2 | TRBV11-1 | - | -
TGTGCCTCGAGGACTAGCGGGGGGGTATATACGCAGTATTTT | CASRTSGGVYTQYF | TRBJ2-3 | TRBV30 | - | TRBD2
TGCAGCACAAAGGGGGTATACGAGCAGTACTTC | CSTKGVYEQYF | TRBJ2-7 | TRBV29-1 | - | -